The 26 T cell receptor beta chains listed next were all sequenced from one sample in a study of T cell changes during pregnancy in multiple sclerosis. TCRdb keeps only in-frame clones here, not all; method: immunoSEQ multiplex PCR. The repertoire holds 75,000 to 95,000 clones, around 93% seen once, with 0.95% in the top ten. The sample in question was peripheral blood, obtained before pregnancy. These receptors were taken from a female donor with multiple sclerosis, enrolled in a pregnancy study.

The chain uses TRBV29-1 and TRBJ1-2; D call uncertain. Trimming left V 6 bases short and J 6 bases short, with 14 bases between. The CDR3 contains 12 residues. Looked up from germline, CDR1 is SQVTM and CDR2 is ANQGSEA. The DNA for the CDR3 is TGCAGCGTCGCCCGCGGGTTAGATGGCTACACCTTC. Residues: CSVARGLDGYTF.

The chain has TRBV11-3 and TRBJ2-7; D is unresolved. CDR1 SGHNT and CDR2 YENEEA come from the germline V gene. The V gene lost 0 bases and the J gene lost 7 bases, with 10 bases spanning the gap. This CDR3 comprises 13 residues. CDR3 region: CASSLDSNGEQYF. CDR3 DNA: TGTGCCAGCAGCTTAGATTCAAACGGGGAGCAGTACTTC.

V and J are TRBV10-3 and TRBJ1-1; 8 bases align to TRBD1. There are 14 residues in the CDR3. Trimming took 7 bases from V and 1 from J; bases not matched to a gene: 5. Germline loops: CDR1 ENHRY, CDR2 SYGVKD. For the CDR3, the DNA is TGTGCCATCACCAGGGGGCTCCAGAACACTGAAGCTTTCTTT. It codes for CAITRGLQNTEAFF.

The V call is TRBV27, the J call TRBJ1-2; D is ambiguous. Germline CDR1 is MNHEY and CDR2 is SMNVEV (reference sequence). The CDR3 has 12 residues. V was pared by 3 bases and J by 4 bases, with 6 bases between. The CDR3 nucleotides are TGTGCCAGCAGTTTGGGCTTCTATGGCTACACCTTC. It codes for CASSLGFYGYTF.

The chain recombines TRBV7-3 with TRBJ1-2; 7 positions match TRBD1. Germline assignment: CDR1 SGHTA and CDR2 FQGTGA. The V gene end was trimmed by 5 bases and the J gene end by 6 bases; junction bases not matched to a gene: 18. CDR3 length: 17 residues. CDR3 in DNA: TGTGCCAGCAGCCCAATGGACAGGTTTCCTTCCTTCGATGGCTACACCTTC. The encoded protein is CASSPMDRFPSFDGYTF.

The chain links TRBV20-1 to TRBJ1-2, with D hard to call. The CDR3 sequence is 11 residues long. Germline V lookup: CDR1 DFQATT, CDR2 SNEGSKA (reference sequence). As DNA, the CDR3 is TGCAGCCCACTCCGGCGGGATGGCTACACCTTC. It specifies CSPLRRDGYTF.

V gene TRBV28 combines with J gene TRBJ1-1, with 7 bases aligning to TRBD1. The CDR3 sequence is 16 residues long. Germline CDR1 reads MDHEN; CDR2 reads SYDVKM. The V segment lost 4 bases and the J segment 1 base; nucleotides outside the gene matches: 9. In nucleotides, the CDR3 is TGTGCCAGCAGTTCCCGGACAGGTTCTTGGAACACTGAAGCTTTCTTT. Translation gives CASSSRTGSWNTEAFF.

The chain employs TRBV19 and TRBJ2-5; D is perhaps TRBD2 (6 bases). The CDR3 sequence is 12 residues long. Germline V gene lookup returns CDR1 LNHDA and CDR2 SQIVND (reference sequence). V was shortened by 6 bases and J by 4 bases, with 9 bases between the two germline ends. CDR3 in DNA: TGTGCCAGTAGACAAGCGGGAGAGACCCAGTACTTC. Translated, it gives CASRQAGETQYF. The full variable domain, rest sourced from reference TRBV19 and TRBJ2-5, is DGGITQSPKYLFRKEGQNVTLSCEQNLNHDAMYWYRQDPGQGLRLIYYSQIVNDFQKGDIAEGYSVSREKKESFPLTVTSAQKNPTAFYLCASRQAGETQYFGPGTRLLVL.

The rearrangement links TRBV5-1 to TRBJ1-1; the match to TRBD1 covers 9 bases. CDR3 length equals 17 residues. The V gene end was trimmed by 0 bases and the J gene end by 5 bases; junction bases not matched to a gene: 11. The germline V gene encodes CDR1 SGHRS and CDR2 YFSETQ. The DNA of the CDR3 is TGCGCCAGCAGCTTGGACAGGGGGCTCGTTATGGGGACTGAAGCTTTCTTT. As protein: CASSLDRGLVMGTEAFF.

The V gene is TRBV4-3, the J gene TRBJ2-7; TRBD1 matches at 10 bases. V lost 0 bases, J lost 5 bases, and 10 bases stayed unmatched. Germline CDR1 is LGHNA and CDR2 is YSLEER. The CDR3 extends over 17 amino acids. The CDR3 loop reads CASSQDLAGTGEDEQYF. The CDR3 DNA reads TGCGCCAGCAGCCAAGACCTCGCCGGGACAGGGGAAGACGAGCAGTACTTC.

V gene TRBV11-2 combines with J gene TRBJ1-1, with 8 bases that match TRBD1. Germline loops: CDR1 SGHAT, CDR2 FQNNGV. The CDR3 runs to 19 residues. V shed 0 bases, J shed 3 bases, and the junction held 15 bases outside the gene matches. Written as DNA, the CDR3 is TGTGCCAGCAGCTTAGATCGGCACAGGGGGTTTTTTCTGGACACTGAAGCTTTCTTT. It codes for CASSLDRHRGFFLDTEAFF. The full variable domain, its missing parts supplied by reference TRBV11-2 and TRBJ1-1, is EAGVAQSPRYKIIEKRQSVAFWCNPISGHATLYWYQQILGQGPKLLIQFQNNGVVDDSQLPKDRFSAERLKGVDSTLKIQPAKLEDSAVYLCASSLDRHRGFFLDTEAFFGQGTRLTVV.

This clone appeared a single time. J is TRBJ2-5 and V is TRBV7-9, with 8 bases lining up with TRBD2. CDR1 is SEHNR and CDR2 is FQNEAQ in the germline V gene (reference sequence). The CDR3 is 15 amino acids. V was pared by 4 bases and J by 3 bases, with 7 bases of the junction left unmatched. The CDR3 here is CASSSRTSREETQYF. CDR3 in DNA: TGTGCCAGCAGCTCACGGACTAGCCGTGAAGAGACCCAGTACTTC.

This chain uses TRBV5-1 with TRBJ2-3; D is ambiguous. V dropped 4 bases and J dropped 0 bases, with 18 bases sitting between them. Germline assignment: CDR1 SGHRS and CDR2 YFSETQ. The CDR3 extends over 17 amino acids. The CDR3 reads CASSPPSSSASTDTQYF. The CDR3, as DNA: TGCGCCAGCAGCCCGCCGAGCAGCAGCGCAAGCACAGATACGCAGTATTTT. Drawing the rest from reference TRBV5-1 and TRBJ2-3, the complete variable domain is KAGVTQTPRYLIKTRGQQVTLSCSPISGHRSVSWYQQTPGQGLQFLFEYFSETQRNKGNFPGRFSGRQFSNSRSEMNVSTLELGDSALYLCASSPPSSSASTDTQYFGPGTRLTVL.

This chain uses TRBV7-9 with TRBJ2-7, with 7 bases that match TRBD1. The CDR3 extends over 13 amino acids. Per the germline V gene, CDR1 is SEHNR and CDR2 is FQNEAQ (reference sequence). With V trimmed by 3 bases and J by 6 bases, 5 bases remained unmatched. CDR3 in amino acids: CASSFTTGSEQYF. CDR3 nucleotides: TGTGCCAGCAGCTTCACGACAGGGTCCGAGCAGTACTTC.

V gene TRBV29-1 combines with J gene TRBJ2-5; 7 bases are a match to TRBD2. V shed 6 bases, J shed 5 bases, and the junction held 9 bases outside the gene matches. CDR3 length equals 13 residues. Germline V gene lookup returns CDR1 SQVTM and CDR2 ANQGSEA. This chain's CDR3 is CSVLAGVGETQYF. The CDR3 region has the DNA TGCAGCGTGCTTGCGGGGGTAGGGGAGACCCAGTACTTC.

For the CDR3, the DNA is TGTGCCAGCAGAGGACAGGGACCCTACTATGGCTACACCTTC. Translated, it gives CASRGQGPYYGYTF. This sequence joins TRBV6-5 and TRBJ1-2; 8 bases fit TRBD1. The germline V gene has CDR1 MNHEY and CDR2 SVGAGI. Trimming took 6 bases from V and 3 from J; bases not matched to a gene: 6. This CDR3 is 14 amino acids long.

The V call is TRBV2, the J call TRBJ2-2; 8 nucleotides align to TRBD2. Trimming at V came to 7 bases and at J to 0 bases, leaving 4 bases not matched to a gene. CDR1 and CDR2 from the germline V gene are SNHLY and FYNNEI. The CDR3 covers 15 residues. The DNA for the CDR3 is TGTGCCAGCATCCTTAGCGGGGCGAACACCGGGGAGCTGTTTTTT. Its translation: CASILSGANTGELFF.

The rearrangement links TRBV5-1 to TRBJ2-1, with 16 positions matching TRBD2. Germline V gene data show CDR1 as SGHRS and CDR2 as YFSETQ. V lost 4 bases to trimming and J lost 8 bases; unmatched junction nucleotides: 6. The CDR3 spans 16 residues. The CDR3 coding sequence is TGCGCCAGCAGCCCGGGACTAGCGGGAGGGCGGTATGAGCAGTTCTTC. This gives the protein CASSPGLAGGRYEQFF.

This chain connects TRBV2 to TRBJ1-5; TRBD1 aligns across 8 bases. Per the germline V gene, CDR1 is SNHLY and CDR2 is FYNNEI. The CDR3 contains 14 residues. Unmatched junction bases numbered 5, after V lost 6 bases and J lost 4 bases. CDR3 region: CASSRQGSNQPQHF. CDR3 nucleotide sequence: TGTGCCAGCAGCCGACAGGGGTCTAATCAGCCCCAGCATTTT.

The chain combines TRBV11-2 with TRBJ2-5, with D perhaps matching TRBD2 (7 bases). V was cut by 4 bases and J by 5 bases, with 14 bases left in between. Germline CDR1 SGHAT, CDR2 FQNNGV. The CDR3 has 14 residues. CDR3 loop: CASSSEQGGETQYF. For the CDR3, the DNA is TGTGCCAGCAGCTCGGAACAGGGAGGGGAGACCCAGTACTTC.

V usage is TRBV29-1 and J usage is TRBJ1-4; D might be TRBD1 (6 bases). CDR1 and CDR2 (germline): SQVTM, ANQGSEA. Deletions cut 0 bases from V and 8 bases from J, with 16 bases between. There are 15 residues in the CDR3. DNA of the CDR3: TGCAGCGTTGAAGAGGGGGCCCCTAATAGAGAAAAACTGTTTTTT. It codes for CSVEEGAPNREKLFF.

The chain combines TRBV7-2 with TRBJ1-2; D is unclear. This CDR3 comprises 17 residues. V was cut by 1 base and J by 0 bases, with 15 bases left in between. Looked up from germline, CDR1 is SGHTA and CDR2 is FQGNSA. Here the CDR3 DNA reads TGTGCCAGCAGCTTAGAAGTGAGCAGGAGGGCTAACTATGGCTACACCTTC. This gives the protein CASSLEVSRRANYGYTF.

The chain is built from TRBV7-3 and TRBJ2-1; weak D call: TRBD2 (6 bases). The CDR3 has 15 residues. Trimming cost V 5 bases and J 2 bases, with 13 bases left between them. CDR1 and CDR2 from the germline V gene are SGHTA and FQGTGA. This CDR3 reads CASSRLASTYNEQFF. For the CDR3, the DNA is TGTGCCAGCAGCCGTCTAGCGAGTACCTACAATGAGCAGTTCTTC.

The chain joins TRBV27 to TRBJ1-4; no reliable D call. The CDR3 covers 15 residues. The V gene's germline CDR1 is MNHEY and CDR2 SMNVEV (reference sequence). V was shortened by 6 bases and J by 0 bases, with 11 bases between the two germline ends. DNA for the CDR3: TGTGCCAGCAGAATACTAGCTTCAACTAATGAAAAACTGTTTTTT. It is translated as CASRILASTNEKLFF.

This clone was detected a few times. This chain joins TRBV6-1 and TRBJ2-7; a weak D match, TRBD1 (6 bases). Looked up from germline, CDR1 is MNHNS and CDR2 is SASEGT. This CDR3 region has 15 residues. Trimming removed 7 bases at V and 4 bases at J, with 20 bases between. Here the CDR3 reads CASKELRGIRYEQYF. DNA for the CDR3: TGTGCCAGCAAGGAACTCAGGGGCATTAGGTACGAGCAGTACTTC.

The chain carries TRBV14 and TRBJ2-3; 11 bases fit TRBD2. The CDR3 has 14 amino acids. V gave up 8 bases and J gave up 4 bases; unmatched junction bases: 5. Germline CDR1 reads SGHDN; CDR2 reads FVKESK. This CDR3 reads CASALAGAADTQYF. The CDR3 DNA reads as TGTGCCAGCGCACTAGCGGGGGCCGCAGATACGCAGTATTTT.